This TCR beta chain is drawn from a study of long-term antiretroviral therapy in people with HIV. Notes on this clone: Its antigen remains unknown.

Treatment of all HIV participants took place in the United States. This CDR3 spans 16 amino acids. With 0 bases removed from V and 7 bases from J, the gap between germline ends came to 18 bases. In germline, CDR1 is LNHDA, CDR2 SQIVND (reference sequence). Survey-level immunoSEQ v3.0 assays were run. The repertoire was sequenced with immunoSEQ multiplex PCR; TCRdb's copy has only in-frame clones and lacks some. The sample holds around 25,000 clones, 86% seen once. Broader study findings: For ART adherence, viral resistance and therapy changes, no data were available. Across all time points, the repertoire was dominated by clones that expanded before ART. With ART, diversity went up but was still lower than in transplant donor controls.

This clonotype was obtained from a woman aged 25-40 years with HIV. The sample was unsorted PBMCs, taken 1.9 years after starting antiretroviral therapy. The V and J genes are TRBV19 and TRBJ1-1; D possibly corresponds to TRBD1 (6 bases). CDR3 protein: CASSIDSPGAENEAFF. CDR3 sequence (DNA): TGTGCCAGTAGTATAGATTCGCCGGGGGCCGAGAATGAAGCTTTCTTT. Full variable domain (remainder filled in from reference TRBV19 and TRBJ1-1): DGGITQSPKYLFRKEGQNVTLSCEQNLNHDAMYWYRQDPGQGLRLIYYSQIVNDFQKGDIAEGYSVSREKKESFPLTVTSAQKNPTAFYLCASSIDSPGAENEAFFGQGTRLTVV.